The 17 T cell receptor beta chains listed next were all sequenced from one sample in a study of blood T cell repertoires in COVID-19 (TCRdb year 2020). Libraries were built with the immunoSEQ multiplex PCR assay. Sourced from immuneACCESS, this table was stored by TCRdb with only in-frame sequences that have V and J called. A share of the clones is absent; for the studies checked, an unresolved V gene accounts for under half, and the remainder has no known explanation. For this sample the table gives 150,000 to 200,000 clones, of which roughly nine tenths were detected only once. The ten biggest clones cover roughly a sixth of the sample. Material for sequencing was peripheral blood. These receptors originate from a man between 60 and 75 years old with active or convalescent COVID-19.

The chain carries TRBV7-9 and TRBJ2-3; 13 nucleotides match TRBD2. Germline CDR1 SEHNR, CDR2 FQNEAQ (reference sequence). The ends lost 4 bases at V and 5 bases at J; junction bases unmatched: 6. This CDR3 is built from 16 residues. This CDR3 reads CASSYGLAGEVDTQYF. CDR3 nucleotides: TGTGCCAGCAGCTACGGACTAGCGGGAGAGGTAGATACGCAGTATTTT.

This chain joins TRBV19 and TRBJ1-1; D is uncertain. Per the germline V gene, CDR1 is LNHDA and CDR2 is SQIVND (reference sequence). CDR3 length: 13 amino acids. Trimming stripped 1 base from V and 1 base from J, with 4 bases between. The DNA for the CDR3 is TGTGCCAGTAGTATAGGACAGAACACTGAAGCTTTCTTT. This encodes CASSIGQNTEAFF.

CDR3 loop: CASSEGTDRNPYEQYF. In DNA form, the CDR3 reads TGTGCCAGCAGTGAGGGGACGGACAGGAACCCCTACGAGCAGTACTTC. The V and J genes are TRBV6-1 and TRBJ2-7, with 7 bases that match TRBD1. There are 16 residues in the CDR3. The junction had 10 bases not matched to a gene; V was cut back by 3 bases and J by 2 bases. Germline lookup yields CDR1 MNHNS and CDR2 SASEGT.

The genes are TRBV10-3 and TRBJ2-3; the D is unclear. The CDR3 totals 15 residues. V gave up 4 bases and J gave up 0 bases, with 11 bases separating them. Germline V lookup: CDR1 ENHRY, CDR2 SYGVKD. The CDR3 protein is CAISALTSSTDTQYF. The CDR3 nucleotides are TGTGCCATCAGTGCCTTGACATCTAGCACAGATACGCAGTATTTT.

The chain links TRBV19 to TRBJ2-3, with 9 bases lining up with TRBD1. Germline CDR1 is LNHDA and CDR2 is SQIVND (reference sequence). The CDR3 is 14 residues long. Trimming cost V 5 bases and J 4 bases; bases outside gene matches: 4. This CDR3 reads CASSRDRAADTQYF. The CDR3 DNA follows: TGTGCCAGTAGTCGGGACAGGGCGGCAGATACGCAGTATTTT.

The chain couples TRBV3-1 (or the pseudogene TRBV3-2) to TRBJ2-7, with 14 bases matching TRBD2. CDR3 length: 14 amino acids. Germline CDR1 is LGHDT and CDR2 is YNNKEL (reference sequence). J was trimmed by 4 bases and V by 6 bases; bases with no gene match: 2. In nucleotides, the CDR3 is TGTGCCAGCAGAGGGACTAGCGGGAGTTACGAGCAGTACTTC. Translation: CASRGTSGSYEQYF.

The rearrangement links TRBV27 to TRBJ1-2; 7 bases agree with TRBD1. This CDR3 is 14 amino acids long. V dropped 5 bases and J dropped 2; count of bases not matched to a gene: 5. Germline V gives CDR1 MNHEY, CDR2 SMNVEV (reference sequence). CDR3 protein: CASSQRQGNYGYTF. The DNA for the CDR3 is TGTGCCAGCAGTCAGAGACAGGGAAACTATGGCTACACCTTC.

This sequence joins TRBV5-1 and TRBJ2-3, with 9 bases lining up with TRBD2. J lost 0 bases, V lost 0 bases, and 8 bases had no gene match. Germline loops: CDR1 SGHRS, CDR2 YFSETQ. The CDR3 is made up of 18 amino acids. CDR3 residues: CASSLVAGVPLSTDTQYF. In DNA, the CDR3 is TGCGCCAGCAGCTTGGTAGCGGGAGTACCCCTTAGCACAGATACGCAGTATTTT.

This rearrangement joins TRBV7-9 to TRBJ2-3; 12 bases match TRBD2. CDR1 SEHNR and CDR2 FQNEAQ come from the germline V gene (reference sequence). The CDR3 totals 16 residues. V gave up 6 bases and J gave up 2 bases; unmatched junction bases: 6. The DNA for the CDR3 is TGTGCCAGCAGTTTACTAGCGGGGGGTATCACAGATACGCAGTATTTT. Its translation is CASSLLAGGITDTQYF. The full variable domain, its missing parts supplied by reference TRBV7-9 and TRBJ2-3, is DTGVSQNPRHKITKRGQNVTFRCDPISEHNRLYWYRQTLGQGPEFLTYFQNEAQLEKSRLLSDRFSAERPKGSFSTLEIQRTEQGDSAMYLCASSLLAGGITDTQYFGPGTRLTVL.

The chain couples TRBV7-9 to TRBJ2-3; 11 bases fit TRBD1. CDR3 length: 16 amino acids. Per germline, CDR1 SEHNR and CDR2 FQNEAQ (reference sequence). The V gene end was trimmed by 1 base and the J gene end by 6 bases; junction bases not matched to a gene: 6. CDR3 sequence (DNA): TGTGCCAGCAGCTTAGGGACAGGGGGCGATTGGGATACGCAGTATTTT. Its protein product is CASSLGTGGDWDTQYF.

This chain uses TRBV27 with TRBJ1-1; D gene uncertain. V lost 5 bases, J lost 1 base, and 14 bases lay in between. Per germline, CDR1 MNHEY and CDR2 SMNVEV (reference sequence). The CDR3 loop spans 15 amino acids. CDR3 protein: CASSPVGSGNTEAFF. As DNA, the CDR3 is TGTGCCAGCAGTCCGGTTGGGAGTGGGAACACTGAAGCTTTCTTT.

The chain employs TRBV9 and TRBJ2-2, with 7 nucleotides matching TRBD1. The V gene end was trimmed by 0 bases and the J gene end by 5 bases; junction bases not matched to a gene: 10. The CDR3 runs 17 residues. Germline-derived CDR1 and CDR2 are SGDLS and YYNGEE. CDR3 nucleotides: TGTGCCAGCAGCGTAGAGAGGGACAGCCTGGGGACCGGGGAGCTGTTTTTT. Translating it yields CASSVERDSLGTGELFF. The complete variable domain, with remaining parts taken from reference TRBV9 and TRBJ2-2, reads DSGVTQTPKHLITATGQRVTLRCSPRSGDLSVYWYQQSLDQGLQFLIQYYNGEERAKGNILERFSAQQFPDLHSELNLSSLELGDSALYFCASSVERDSLGTGELFFGEGSRLTVL.

This clone was seen only once. V usage is TRBV3-1 (or the pseudogene TRBV3-2) and J usage is TRBJ2-7, with a possible D match to TRBD2 (6 bases). The germline gives CDR1 LGHDT, CDR2 YNNKEL (reference sequence). This CDR3 has 14 amino acids. Trimming took off 1 base at V and 6 bases at J, with 13 bases between the two ends. The CDR3 reads CASSQGGQGGEQYF. The CDR3 nucleotides are TGTGCCAGCAGCCAAGGCGGGCAGGGAGGCGAGCAGTACTTC.

The chain combines TRBV14 with TRBJ1-2; 9 nucleotides agree with TRBD1. The V segment lost 4 bases and the J segment 5 bases; nucleotides outside the gene matches: 2. This CDR3 spans 13 amino acids. Germline CDR1 is SGHDN and CDR2 is FVKESK. The CDR3 region is CASSLDRGYGYTF. CDR3 in DNA: TGTGCCAGCAGCCTGGACAGGGGTTATGGCTACACCTTC.

The chain combines TRBV28 with TRBJ2-7, with TRBD1 matching 9 bases. Trimming removed 6 bases from V and 3 bases from J; junction bases left unmatched: 6. CDR1 is MDHEN, CDR2 SYDVKM, per germline. The CDR3 contains 14 residues. The CDR3 coding sequence is TGTGCCAGCAGATCCGGGACAGGGTTCTACGAGCAGTACTTC. This codes for CASRSGTGFYEQYF.

The chain recombines TRBV15 with TRBJ1-2, with D possibly matching TRBD1 (6 bases). Trimming took 5 bases from V and 1 from J, leaving 20 bases between them. This CDR3 contains 17 residues. Germline V lookup: CDR1 LNHNV, CDR2 YYDKDF (reference sequence). DNA for the CDR3: TGTGCCACCAGCTCCCTACGAGGGGGGGCTTTTAACTATGGCTACACCTTC. It encodes CATSSLRGGAFNYGYTF.

This chain connects TRBV5-1 to TRBJ2-1; 15 positions agree with TRBD2. Germline loops: CDR1 SGHRS, CDR2 YFSETQ. Losses at the gene ends were 4 bases for V and 12 bases for J; bases not matched to a gene: 5. This CDR3 has 14 amino acids. CDR3 DNA sequence: TGCGCCAGCAGCCCAGGGACTAGCGGGAGGCTGCAGTTCTTC. Translation: CASSPGTSGRLQFF. The full variable domain, with the rest looked up from reference TRBV5-1 and TRBJ2-1, is KAGVTQTPRYLIKTRGQQVTLSCSPISGHRSVSWYQQTPGQGLQFLFEYFSETQRNKGNFPGRFSGRQFSNSRSEMNVSTLELGDSALYLCASSPGTSGRLQFFGPGTRLTVL.